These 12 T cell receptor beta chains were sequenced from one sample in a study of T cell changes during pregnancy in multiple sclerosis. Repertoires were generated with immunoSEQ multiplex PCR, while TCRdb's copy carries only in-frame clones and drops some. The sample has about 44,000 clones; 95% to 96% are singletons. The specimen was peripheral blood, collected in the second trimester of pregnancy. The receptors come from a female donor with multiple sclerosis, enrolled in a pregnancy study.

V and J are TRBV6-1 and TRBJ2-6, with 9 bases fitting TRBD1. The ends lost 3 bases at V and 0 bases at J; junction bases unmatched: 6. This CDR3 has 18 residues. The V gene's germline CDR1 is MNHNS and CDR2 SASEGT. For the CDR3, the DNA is TGTGCCAGCAGTGAGGAGACAGGGGGGATCTCTGGGGCCAACGTCCTGACTTTC. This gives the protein CASSEETGGISGANVLTF.

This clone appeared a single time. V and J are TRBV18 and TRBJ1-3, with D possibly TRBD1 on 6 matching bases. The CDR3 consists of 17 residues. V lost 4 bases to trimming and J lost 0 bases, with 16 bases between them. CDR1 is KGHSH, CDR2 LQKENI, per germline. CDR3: CASSLTQTGVSGNTIYF. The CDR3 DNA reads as TGTGCCAGCTCACTTACCCAGACAGGAGTCTCTGGAAACACCATATATTTT. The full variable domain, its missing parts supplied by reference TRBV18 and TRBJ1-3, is NAGVMQNPRHLVRRRGQEARLRCSPMKGHSHVYWYRQLPEEGLKFMVYLQKENIIDESGMPKERFSAEFPKEGPSILRIQQVVRGDSAAYFCASSLTQTGVSGNTIYFGEGSWLTVV.

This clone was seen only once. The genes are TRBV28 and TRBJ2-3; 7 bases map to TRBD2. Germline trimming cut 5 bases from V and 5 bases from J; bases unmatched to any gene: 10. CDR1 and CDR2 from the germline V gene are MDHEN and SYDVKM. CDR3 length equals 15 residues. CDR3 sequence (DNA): TGTGCCAGCAGTCGACGGGCGGGAGACTTAGATACGCAGTATTTT. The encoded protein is CASSRRAGDLDTQYF.

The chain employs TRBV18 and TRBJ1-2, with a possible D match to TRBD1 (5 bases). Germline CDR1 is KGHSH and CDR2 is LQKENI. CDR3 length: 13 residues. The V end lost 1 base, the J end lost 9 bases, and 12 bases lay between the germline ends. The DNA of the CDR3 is TGTGCCAGCTCACCACGGACTACGGACAGCTACACCTTC. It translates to CASSPRTTDSYTF.

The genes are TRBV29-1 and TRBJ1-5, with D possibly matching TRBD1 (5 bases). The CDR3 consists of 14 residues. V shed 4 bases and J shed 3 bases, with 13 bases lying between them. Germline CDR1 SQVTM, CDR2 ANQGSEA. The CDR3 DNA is TGCAGCGTTGGGGGGGGAATCGACAATCAGCCCCAGCATTTT. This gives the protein CSVGGGIDNQPQHF.

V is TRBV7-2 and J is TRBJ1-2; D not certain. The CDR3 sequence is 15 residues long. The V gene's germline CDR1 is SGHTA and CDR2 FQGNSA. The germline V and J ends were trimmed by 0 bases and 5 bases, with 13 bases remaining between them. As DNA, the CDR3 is TGTGCCAGCAGCTTAGCGATCGGGGTCGGATATGGCTACACCTTC. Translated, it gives CASSLAIGVGYGYTF.

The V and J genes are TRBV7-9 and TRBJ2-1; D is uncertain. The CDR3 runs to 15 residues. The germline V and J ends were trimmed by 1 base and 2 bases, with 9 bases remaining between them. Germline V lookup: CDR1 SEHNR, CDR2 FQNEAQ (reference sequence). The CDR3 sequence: CASSLVVEPYNEQFF. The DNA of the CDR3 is TGTGCCAGCAGCTTAGTGGTAGAGCCCTACAATGAGCAGTTCTTC.

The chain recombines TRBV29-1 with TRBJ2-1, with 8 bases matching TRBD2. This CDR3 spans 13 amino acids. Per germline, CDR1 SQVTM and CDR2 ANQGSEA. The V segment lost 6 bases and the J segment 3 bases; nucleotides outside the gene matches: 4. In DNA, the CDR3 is TGCAGCGTGGATAGCGGGAACTACAATGAGCAGTTCTTC. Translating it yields CSVDSGNYNEQFF.

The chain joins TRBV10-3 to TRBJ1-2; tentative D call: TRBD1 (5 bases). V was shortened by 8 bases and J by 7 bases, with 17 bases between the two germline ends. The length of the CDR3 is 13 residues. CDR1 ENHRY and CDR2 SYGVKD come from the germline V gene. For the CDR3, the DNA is TGTGCCATCCCCGAGTTGGGGCAGGCTGGCTACACCTTC. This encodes CAIPELGQAGYTF.

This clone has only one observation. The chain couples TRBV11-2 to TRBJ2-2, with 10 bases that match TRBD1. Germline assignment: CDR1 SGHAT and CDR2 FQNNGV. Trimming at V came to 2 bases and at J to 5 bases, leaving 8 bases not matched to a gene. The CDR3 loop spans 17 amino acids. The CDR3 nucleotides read TGTGCCAGCAGCTTAAGGCGTGACAGGGGGCAAACCGGGGAGCTGTTTTTT. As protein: CASSLRRDRGQTGELFF.

The CDR3 DNA sequence: TGCGCCAGCAGCTTGGGGGGACTAGCGGGACTCCAAGAGACCCAGTACTTC. Its protein product is CASSLGGLAGLQETQYF. The chain carries TRBV5-1 and TRBJ2-5; 13 positions match TRBD2. The ends lost 0 bases at V and 1 base at J; junction bases unmatched: 3. The CDR3 extends over 17 amino acids. The germline V gene encodes CDR1 SGHRS and CDR2 YFSETQ.

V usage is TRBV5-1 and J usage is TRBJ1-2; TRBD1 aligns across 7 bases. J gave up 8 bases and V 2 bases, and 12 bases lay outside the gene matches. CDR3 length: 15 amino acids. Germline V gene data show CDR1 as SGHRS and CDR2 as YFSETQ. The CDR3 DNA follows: TGCGCCAGCAGCTTAGAGGGGGCCAACTATGGGGGCTACACCTTC. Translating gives CASSLEGANYGGYTF.